A single sample gave rise to the 19 T cell receptor beta chains below, sequenced in a study of patients and donors after allogeneic stem cell transplantation. TCRdb recomputed calls from the RT-PCR reads with MiXCR, one row per CDR3 protein. The repertoire consists of approximately 220,000 distinct CDR3 sequences, with more than 35% occurring once and the leading ten covering more than 9%. Sequencing input: blood, either unsorted or a sorted T cell fraction (not recorded which). The origin of the receptors is a human donor who was either an allogeneic HSCT recipient or a stem cell or donor lymphocyte infusion donor (not recorded which). It is not recorded whose cells these are; they may come from a transplant donor.

This clonotype showed up just a few times. The V gene is TRBV28, the J gene TRBJ1-2; 7 nucleotides agree with TRBD1. V shed 5 bases and J 0 bases; nucleotides not matched to a gene: 3. From germline, CDR1 is MDHEN and CDR2 SYDVKM. The CDR3 runs 14 residues. CDR3 DNA sequence: TGTGCCAGCAGTACCGGGACAGCTAACTATGGCTACACCTTC. Its protein is CASSTGTANYGYTF.

This clonotype was picked up a small number of times. The chain recombines TRBV20-1 with TRBJ2-7; unclear D gene. The CDR3 covers 12 residues. Looked up from germline, CDR1 is DFQATT and CDR2 is SNEGSKA (reference sequence). The V end lost 3 bases, the J end lost 0 bases, and 6 bases lay between the germline ends. CDR3 DNA: TGCAGTGCTAGTGTGGTCTCCTACGAGCAGTACTTC. Translated, it gives CSASVVSYEQYF.

The rearrangement joins TRBV6-2 or TRBV6-3 to TRBJ2-1; 7 bases agree with TRBD2. Looked up from germline, CDR1 is MNHEY and CDR2 is SVGEGT. The CDR3 has 13 amino acids. The V segment lost 4 bases and the J segment 7 bases; nucleotides outside the gene matches: 4. The CDR3 reads CASSSREDNEQFF. The CDR3 DNA sequence: TGTGCCAGCAGTTCACGGGAGGATAATGAGCAGTTCTTC.

Written as DNA, the CDR3 is TGTGCCAGCAGCCAAGTGGGTCCGGGGCTAACTATAGGAAACACCATATATTTT. Residues: CASSQVGPGLTIGNTIYF. V gene TRBV3-2 combines with J gene TRBJ1-3. TRBV3-2 is termed a pseudogene. The CDR3 covers 18 residues.

The V call is TRBV5-6, the J call TRBJ2-5, with D perhaps given as TRBD1 or TRBD2 (6 bases each). CDR1 is SGHDT and CDR2 is YYEEEE in the germline V gene. Trimming stripped 1 base from V and 5 bases from J, with 21 bases between. CDR3 length: 17 residues. The CDR3 bases are TGTGCCAGCAGCTTGATGAGGGGGGCCCACTCGGGGGAGACCCAGTACTTC. This translates into CASSLMRGAHSGETQYF.

This clonotype turned up a few times. The chain links TRBV27 to TRBJ2-7; D call uncertain. Trimming took off 2 bases at V and 3 bases at J, with 8 bases between the two ends. The germline V gene has CDR1 MNHEY and CDR2 SMNVEV (reference sequence). This CDR3 contains 13 residues. The CDR3 DNA is TGTGCCAGCAGTTTAGGGCGGAACTACGAGCAGTACTTC. It encodes CASSLGRNYEQYF.

The chain joins TRBV6-7 to TRBJ2-1; 7 bases match TRBD2. TRBV6-7 is designated an ORF whose function remains uncertain. This CDR3 contains 15 residues. J gave up 5 bases and V 2 bases, and 6 bases lay outside the gene matches. CDR3 protein: CASSYRTRRDNEQFF. The CDR3 nucleotides read TGTGCCAGCAGTTACCGGACTAGGCGGGACAATGAGCAGTTCTTC.

Concerning this clonotype: The germline gene is not matched at one end of the junction; a read error may be the cause. The rearrangement joins TRBV3-1 to TRBJ2-1, with D possibly TRBD1 on 5 matching bases. Germline values: CDR1 LGHDT, CDR2 YNNKEL (reference sequence). The CDR3 covers 14 residues. This CDR3 reads CASSQTPQRGERFF. For the CDR3, the DNA is TGTGCCAGCAGCCAAACCCCCCAAAGGGGCGAGCGGTTCTTC.

This clonotype has only a few counts. The chain is built from TRBV24-1 and TRBJ1-2; D possibly corresponds to TRBD1 (5 bases). In germline, CDR1 is KGHDR, CDR2 SFDVKD. Trimming stripped 5 bases from V and 4 bases from J, with 13 bases between. The CDR3 consists of 14 residues. The CDR3 is CATSAGGLSYGYTF. The CDR3 DNA reads as TGTGCCACCAGTGCCGGGGGGTTGTCCTATGGCTACACCTTC.

The rearrangement links TRBV3-1 to TRBJ2-7; D is ambiguous. The V end was cut by 4 bases, the J end by 0 bases, with 13 bases between. CDR1 and CDR2 from the germline V gene are LGHDT and YNNKEL (reference sequence). The CDR3 contains 15 residues. CDR3: CASSPQRAPSYEQYF. The CDR3 coding sequence is TGTGCCAGCAGCCCGCAACGGGCCCCCTCCTACGAGCAGTACTTC.

The V and J genes are TRBV4-1 and TRBJ1-3; possible D gene TRBD1, 5 bases. The germline V gene encodes CDR1 MGHRA and CDR2 YSYEKL. V lost 4 bases and J 0 bases, leaving 16 bases between the germline ends. This CDR3 is 17 amino acids long. The CDR3 here is CASSPSRGRLSGNTIYF. The CDR3 DNA follows: TGCGCCAGCAGCCCATCTAGGGGCCGGCTCTCTGGAAACACCATATATTTT.

The CDR3 coding sequence is TGCGCCAGCAGTTCCACCTCGTACTCGAACACTGAAGCTTTCTTT. Translated, it gives CASSSTSYSNTEAFF. This chain links TRBV5-1 with TRBJ1-1; D is unresolved. Looked up from germline, CDR1 is SGHRS and CDR2 is YFSETQ. V was clipped by 5 bases and J by 1 base, with 15 bases between them. This CDR3 has 15 amino acids.

In its sample, this clonotype was seen a few times. The rearrangement uses TRBV18 and TRBJ1-4; TRBD1 aligns across 7 bases. In germline, CDR1 is KGHSH, CDR2 LQKENI. The V gene end was trimmed by 4 bases and the J gene end by 4 bases; junction bases not matched to a gene: 9. This CDR3 spans 16 amino acids. The CDR3: CASSLSRDSLNEKLFF. CDR3 DNA sequence: TGTGCCAGCTCACTGTCCCGGGACAGCCTTAATGAAAAACTGTTTTTT.

Only a few counts were recorded for this clonotype. The J gene is TRBJ1-1, the V gene TRBV28; D is unresolved. Germline V gene lookup returns CDR1 MDHEN and CDR2 SYDVKM. V was pared by 7 bases and J by 10 bases, with 13 bases between. This CDR3 is 11 amino acids long. CDR3 residues: CASTWTGAAFF. The DNA for the CDR3 is TGTGCCAGCACCTGGACGGGCGCAGCTTTCTTT.

The chain uses TRBV4-3 and TRBJ1-4; no reliable D call. The germline CDR1 and CDR2 sequences are LGHNA and YSLEER. The CDR3 covers 13 residues. V was cut by 0 bases and J by 11 bases, with 10 bases left in between. For the CDR3, the DNA is TGCGCCAGCAGCCAAGATCCGCGGCGGAAACTGTTTTTT. It encodes CASSQDPRRKLFF.

This sequence joins TRBV10-3 and TRBJ1-2; the D is unclear. Per germline, CDR1 ENHRY and CDR2 SYGVKD. The CDR3 sequence is 13 residues long. V was pared by 6 bases and J by 8 bases, with 16 bases between. The CDR3 is CAISESLRRGYTF. As DNA, the CDR3 is TGTGCCATCAGCGAGAGTCTGAGGAGGGGCTACACCTTC.

The chain combines TRBV5-5 with TRBJ2-3; D gene ambiguous. With 1 base removed from V and 3 bases from J, the gap between germline ends came to 9 bases. Germline lookup yields CDR1 SGHKS and CDR2 YYEKEE (reference sequence). There are 14 residues in the CDR3. CDR3 protein: CASSLLGSTDTQYF. In DNA, the CDR3 is TGTGCCAGCAGCTTGTTGGGATCTACAGATACGCAGTATTTT. Supplemented by reference TRBV5-5 and TRBJ2-3, the full variable domain reads DAGVTQSPTHLIKTRGQQVTLRCSPISGHKSVSWYQQVLGQGPQFIFQYYEKEERGRGNFPDRFSARQFPNYSSELNVNALLLGDSALYLCASSLLGSTDTQYFGPGTRLTVL.

V is TRBV12-3 or TRBV12-4 and J is TRBJ1-1, with a possible D match to TRBD1 (6 bases). The V and J ends lost 6 bases and 10 bases respectively, with 15 bases between them. The CDR3 is 12 amino acids. Here the CDR3 DNA reads TGTGCCAGCAGCTTCAGGGGAGCGAGAGCTTTCTTT. Translating gives CASSFRGARAFF.

In its sample, this clonotype was seen a few times. V usage is TRBV18 and J usage is TRBJ1-3, with D perhaps TRBD1 (5 bases). Deletions cut 2 bases from V and 3 bases from J, with 14 bases between. Germline CDR1 is KGHSH and CDR2 is LQKENI. The CDR3 is made up of 16 amino acids. As DNA, the CDR3 is TGTGCCAGCTCACCAACTGTCGGGGCTGGTGGAAACACCATATATTTT. It is translated as CASSPTVGAGGNTIYF.